These T cell receptor beta chains were read from a single sample in a study of radiation and T cells in renal cell carcinoma. Generated by immunoSEQ multiplex PCR, the TCRdb table keeps only in-frame clones and is missing some. This table has about 140,000 clones, 70% to 90% appearing once. The input for sequencing was blood, taken from a patient whose treatment included radiotherapy and nephrectomy. All receptors come from a woman aged 45-65 years with renal cell carcinoma. Both conserved end residues are part of each CDR3. Each record gives: V gene, clone size, J gene, CDR3 protein. Not every row has a clone size; where given, it reads once, few, many or a size class.

V: TRBV6-5
size: NA
J: TRBJ2-3
CDR3: CASSYSSIGTQYF

V: TRBV7-9
size: NA
J: TRBJ2-1
CDR3: CASSPKGVGSGEQFF

V: TRBV15
size: NA
J: TRBJ1-1
CDR3: CATSRDLEGKAFF

V: TRBV10-2
size: NA
J: TRBJ1-4
CDR3: CASKATGGINEKLFF

V: TRBV2
size: few
J: TRBJ1-6
CDR3: CATGQELSTLHF

V: TRBV5-1
size: NA
J: TRBJ2-5
CDR3: CASSLNAAGETQYF

V: TRBV6-4
size: NA
J: TRBJ2-5
CDR3: CASSETSGSGTQYF

V: TRBV7-2
size: NA
J: TRBJ1-2
CDR3: CASSKEANYGYTF

V: TRBV6-4
size: NA
J: TRBJ1-1
CDR3: CASSVTVGNTEAFF

V: TRBV28
size: once
J: TRBJ1-4
CDR3: CASTRTATNEKLFF

V: TRBV15
size: NA
J: TRBJ2-7
CDR3: CATSRAGQGAYEQYF

V: TRBV2
size: NA
J: TRBJ1-4
CDR3: CASNPLSGGNEKLFF

V: TRBV9
size: NA
J: TRBJ2-3
CDR3: CASSVEGSLTDTQYF

V: TRBV7-9
size: few
J: TRBJ2-2
CDR3: CASSSYRDRDTGELFF

V: TRBV25-1
size: NA
J: TRBJ2-7
CDR3: CASSEGIGLGEQYF

V: TRBV5-1
size: NA
J: TRBJ2-5
CDR3: CASSSTSGQETQYF

V: TRBV6-1
size: once
J: TRBJ2-2
CDR3: CASSEGATGKEVFF

V: TRBV6-6
size: NA
J: TRBJ1-5
CDR3: CASSLTGEQPQHF

V: TRBV7-2
size: once
J: TRBJ1-6
CDR3: CASTRGRSYNSPLHF

V: TRBV7-8
size: NA
J: TRBJ1-1
CDR3: CASSLVGGDTEAFF

V: TRBV28
size: NA
J: TRBJ1-5
CDR3: CASSSPVASNQPQHF

V: TRBV9
size: NA
J: TRBJ1-2
CDR3: CASSTQALANYGYTF

V: TRBV7-2
size: NA
J: TRBJ1-3
CDR3: CASSSAGQGRHTIYF

V: TRBV11-3
size: NA
J: TRBJ2-5
CDR3: CASSRDLGTQYF

V: TRBV18
size: NA
J: TRBJ1-1
CDR3: CASSPSPATEAFF

V: TRBV28
size: NA
J: TRBJ1-5
CDR3: CASSPRDRNQPQHF

V: TRBV5-1
size: few
J: TRBJ1-6
CDR3: CASRPAGGIYNSPLHF

V: TRBV27
size: NA
J: TRBJ1-2
CDR3: CAPLRGYTF

V: TRBV2
size: NA
J: TRBJ2-1
CDR3: CASSEGRYQFF

V: TRBV2
size: few
J: TRBJ1-4
CDR3: CASRVANEKLFF

V: TRBV19
size: NA
J: TRBJ2-6
CDR3: CASSIVLPSGANVLTF

V: TRBV14
size: NA
J: TRBJ2-3
CDR3: CASSQGPPDTQYF

V: TRBV5-1
size: NA
J: TRBJ2-1
CDR3: CASSHPPLSPNNEQFF

V: TRBV9
size: NA
J: TRBJ1-6
CDR3: CASSGTAGDYNSPLHF

V: TRBV10-1
size: NA
J: TRBJ2-3
CDR3: CASSGSSGSADTQYF

V: TRBV9
size: NA
J: TRBJ1-4
CDR3: CASSVLSGTPPEKLFF

V: TRBV19
size: few
J: TRBJ1-1
CDR3: CASTTIQGARNTEAFF

V: TRBV5-6
size: NA
J: TRBJ2-5
CDR3: CASSLGTGGGETQYF

V: TRBV7-9
size: NA
J: TRBJ1-5
CDR3: CASSTGTDSNQPQHF

V: TRBV6-5
size: NA
J: TRBJ1-2
CDR3: CASSYSGSAGGYTF

V: TRBV5-1
size: NA
J: TRBJ2-1
CDR3: CASSLAGAYSGEQFF

V: TRBV9
size: few
J: TRBJ2-2
CDR3: CASSVEVAGELFF